This T cell receptor beta chain was identified in a study of tumor and adjacent non-tumor tissue in lung cancer. Across the whole study: Each sample yielded approximately 4 million productive TCRbeta reads on average. Study outcomes and limitations: Tumor repertoires had a smaller top 100 clone share than normal lung.

Remarks on this clonotype: Its antigen remains unidentified.

The library came from three nested PCR rounds adapted from ARM-PCR protocols. One entry per CDR3 protein, called by TCRdb with MiXCR from the multiplex PCR reads. Of 90,000 to 100,000 distinct CDR3 sequences in the sample, 75% to 85% were seen once. The CDR3 runs to 16 residues. Germline V gene lookup returns CDR1 SEHNR and CDR2 FQNEAQ (reference sequence). The V gene lost 5 bases and the J gene lost 8 bases, with 22 bases spanning the gap. No cell sorting was done before RNA was extracted from the tissue. The normal lung tissue was taken more than 3 cm from the tumor edge. The clonotype was recovered from a man between 60 and 75 years old with small cell lung cancer. Source material: distant non-tumor lung tissue. This sequence joins TRBV7-9 and TRBJ2-1, with a possible D match to TRBD2 (5 bases). CDR3 coding DNA: TGTGCCAGCAGCCCTCTACAGCGGAAGGGCCATGATGAGCAGTTCTTC. The encoded protein is CASSPLQRKGHDEQFF.